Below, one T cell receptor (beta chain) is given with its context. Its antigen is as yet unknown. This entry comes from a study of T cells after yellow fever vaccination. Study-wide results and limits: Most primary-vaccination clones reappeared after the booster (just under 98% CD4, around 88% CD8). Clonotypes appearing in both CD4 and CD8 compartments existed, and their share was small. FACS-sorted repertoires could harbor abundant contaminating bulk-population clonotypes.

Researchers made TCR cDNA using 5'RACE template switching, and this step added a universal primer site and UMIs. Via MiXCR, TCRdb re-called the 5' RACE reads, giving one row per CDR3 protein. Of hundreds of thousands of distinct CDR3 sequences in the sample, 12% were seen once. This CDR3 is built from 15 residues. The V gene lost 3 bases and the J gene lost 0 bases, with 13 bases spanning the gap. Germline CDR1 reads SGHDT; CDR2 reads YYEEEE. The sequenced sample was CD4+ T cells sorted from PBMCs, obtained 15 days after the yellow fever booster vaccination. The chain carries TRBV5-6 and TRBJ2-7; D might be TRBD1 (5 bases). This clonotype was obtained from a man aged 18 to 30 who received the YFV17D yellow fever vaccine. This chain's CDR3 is CASSSTRAISYEQYF. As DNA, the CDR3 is TGTGCCAGCAGCTCAACCAGGGCTATCTCCTACGAGCAGTACTTC.